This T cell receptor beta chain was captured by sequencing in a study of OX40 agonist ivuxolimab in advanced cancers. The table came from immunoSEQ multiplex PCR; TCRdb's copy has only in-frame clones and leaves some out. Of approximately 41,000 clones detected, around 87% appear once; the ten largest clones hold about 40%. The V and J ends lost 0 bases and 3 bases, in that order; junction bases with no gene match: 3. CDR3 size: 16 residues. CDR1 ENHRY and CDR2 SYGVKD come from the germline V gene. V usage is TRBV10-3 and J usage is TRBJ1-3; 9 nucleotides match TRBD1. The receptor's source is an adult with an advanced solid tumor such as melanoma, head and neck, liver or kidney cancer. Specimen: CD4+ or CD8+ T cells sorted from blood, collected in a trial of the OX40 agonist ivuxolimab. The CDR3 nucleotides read TGTGCCATCAGTGAGTCCGGGACAGGGTATGGAAACACCATATATTTT. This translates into CAISESGTGYGNTIYF.